Each of the 27 T cell receptor beta chains below was sequenced from the same sample in a study of Graves' ophthalmopathy and Graves' hyperthyroidism. The study amplified TCR beta CDR3 regions using RNA transcripts. HTBI primers served in a first-round RT-PCR, which a second-round multiplex PCR followed. TCRdb used MiXCR to reprocess the multiplex PCR reads, holding one entry per CDR3 protein. Of 350,000 to 400,000 distinct CDR3 sequences listed, 15% were seen once; the top ten hold 7%. Sequencing was performed on peripheral blood. These receptors all come from a woman younger than 30 with stable Graves' hyperthyroidism.

This clonotype has a handful of counts. The genes are TRBV2 and TRBJ2-7; tentatively, D is TRBD1 (5 bases). Germline CDR1 SNHLY, CDR2 FYNNEI. The CDR3 length is 11 residues. V gave up 2 bases and J gave up 11 bases, with 10 bases separating them. CDR3 DNA sequence: TGTGCCAGCAGTGAACTGGACAAAAAGTACTTC. This sequence encodes CASSELDKKYF.

In its sample, this clonotype was seen many times. V usage is TRBV12-3 or TRBV12-4 and J usage is TRBJ2-7, with D perhaps TRBD2 (9 bases). The CDR3 is 16 residues long. Trimming took 2 bases from V and 6 from J, leaving 20 bases between them. CDR3 protein: CASSLQGASGAIEQYF. The CDR3 region has the DNA TGTGCCAGCAGTTTACAGGGGGCTAGCGGGGCGATCGAGCAGTACTTC.

J is TRBJ1-5 and V is TRBV20-1; D is ambiguous. The ends were cut back, 1 base at V and 3 bases at J, with 16 bases in the middle. Looked up from germline, CDR1 is DFQATT and CDR2 is SNEGSKA (reference sequence). The CDR3 loop spans 16 amino acids. CDR3 sequence (DNA): TGCAGTGCTAGAGCCGGGATTTTGAGGGACAATCAGCCCCAGCATTTT. This encodes CSARAGILRDNQPQHF.

The J gene is TRBJ2-5, the V gene TRBV6-5, with 7 positions matching TRBD2. The length of the CDR3 is 15 residues. V trimming: 0 bases; J trimming: 6 bases; junction bases outside the gene matches: 7. CDR1 and CDR2 (germline): MNHEY, SVGAGI. The CDR3 region is CASSYSLGAGKTQYF. The CDR3 region has the DNA TGTGCCAGCAGTTACTCGTTGGGAGCGGGAAAGACCCAGTACTTC.

The rearrangement joins TRBV20-1 to TRBJ2-5, with 7 bases aligning to TRBD2. The CDR3 is 14 residues long. After removal of 6 bases from V and 5 bases from J, the junction contained 12 bases not matched to a gene. From germline, CDR1 is DFQATT and CDR2 SNEGSKA (reference sequence). Written as DNA, the CDR3 is TGCAGTGCCCCCCCTACTAGCGTTCGGGAGACCCAGTACTTC. It codes for CSAPPTSVRETQYF.

The sample holds many counts of this clonotype. This CDR3 is CASSYKYRDEQYF. The CDR3 bases are TGTGCCAGCAGTTACAAATACAGGGACGAGCAGTACTTC. V is TRBV6-2 or TRBV6-3 and J is TRBJ2-7; a weak D match, TRBD1 (6 bases). Looked up from germline, CDR1 is MNHEY and CDR2 is SVGEGT. Between the trimmed V and J ends, which lost 2 bases and 5 bases, there was a span of 10 bases. There are 13 residues in the CDR3.

Of note for this clonotype: This may be a read error, as it is one base from a much larger clone. The chain couples TRBV12-3 or TRBV12-4 to TRBJ1-1; 10 nucleotides line up with TRBD1. The CDR3 length is 13 residues. In nucleotides, the CDR3 is TGTGCCAGTGCCGCCGGGACAGGGGTTGAAGCTTCCTTT. It translates to CASAAGTGVEASF.

The J gene is TRBJ2-2, the V gene TRBV12-3 or TRBV12-4, with 9 bases that match TRBD1. This CDR3 is 15 amino acids long. After removal of 6 bases from V and 4 bases from J, the junction contained 6 bases not matched to a gene. CDR3 bases: TGTGCCAGCAGCCCCGGGACAGGGACCACCGGGGAGCTGTTTTTT. This codes for CASSPGTGTTGELFF.

The chain recombines TRBV11-2 with TRBJ2-2; TRBD2 matches at 9 bases. The ends lost 7 bases at V and 7 bases at J; junction bases unmatched: 13. This CDR3 is 16 amino acids long. Germline lookup yields CDR1 SGHAT and CDR2 FQNNGV. The CDR3 loop reads CASTRGSGGTDGELFF. The CDR3 nucleotides are TGTGCCAGCACTCGTGGTAGCGGGGGTACGGACGGGGAGCTGTTTTTT.

This clonotype was detected many times. V is TRBV4-1 and J is TRBJ2-2, with a weak D call TRBD2 (6 bases). This CDR3 comprises 17 residues. CDR1 is MGHRA and CDR2 is YSYEKL in the germline V gene. Trimming took 0 bases from V and 0 from J, leaving 11 bases between them. CDR3 nucleotides: TGCGCCAGCAGCCAAGATCGTTCGGGGGCGAACACCGGGGAGCTGTTTTTT. Encoded protein: CASSQDRSGANTGELFF.

At least ten counts were recorded for this clonotype. The gene calls are TRBV24-1 and TRBJ1-5, with D hard to call. From germline, CDR1 is KGHDR and CDR2 SFDVKD. Trimming took 1 base from V and 4 from J, leaving 1 base between them. This CDR3 is built from 12 residues. CDR3 sequence reads: CATSDFNQPQHF. CDR3 nucleotides: TGTGCCACCAGTGATTTTAATCAGCCCCAGCATTTT.

In this sample, this clonotype turned up many times. This chain joins TRBV19 and TRBJ1-2; perhaps TRBD1 as D (6 bases). CDR3 length: 15 residues. The germline V gene has CDR1 LNHDA and CDR2 SQIVND (reference sequence). Trimming removed 4 bases at V and 0 bases at J, with 12 bases between. CDR3 coding DNA: TGTGCCAGTAGTACTGACGGACAGACTAACTATGGCTACACCTTC. Translated, it gives CASSTDGQTNYGYTF.

This clonotype was seen just once. The chain has TRBV12-3 or TRBV12-4 and TRBJ1-2; perhaps TRBD1 as D (6 bases). The CDR3 length is 12 residues. Deletions cut 10 bases from V and 8 bases from J, with 17 bases between. The CDR3 spells CAIRGFRDGYTF. CDR3 DNA: TGTGCCATCAGGGGATTCAGGGACGGCTACACCTTC.

There are a few counts of this clonotype. The chain recombines TRBV9 with TRBJ1-1; 7 nucleotides match TRBD1. This CDR3 has 15 residues. CDR1 is SGDLS, CDR2 YYNGEE, per germline. V dropped 1 base and J dropped 1; count of bases not matched to a gene: 4. The CDR3 loop reads CASSVMRDRNTEAFF. DNA for the CDR3: TGTGCCAGCAGCGTAATGCGGGACAGGAACACTGAAGCTTTCTTT. The variable domain in full, completed from reference TRBV9 and TRBJ1-1, reads DSGVTQTPKHLITATGQRVTLRCSPRSGDLSVYWYQQSLDQGLQFLIQYYNGEERAKGNILERFSAQQFPDLHSELNLSSLELGDSALYFCASSVMRDRNTEAFFGQGTRLTVV.

This clonotype was found many times. The genes are TRBV12-3 or TRBV12-4 and TRBJ1-3; D remains unclear. V was clipped by 8 bases and J by 0 bases, with 11 bases between them. This CDR3 is built from 14 residues. CDR3 sequence (DNA): TGTGCCAGCGAAGGGCAGACCTCTGGAAACACCATATATTTT. Protein sequence: CASEGQTSGNTIYF.

V and J are TRBV7-8 and TRBJ2-5; 7 bases fit TRBD1. CDR1 is SGHVS and CDR2 is FQNEAQ in the germline V gene. The CDR3 runs 14 residues. With V trimmed by 4 bases and J by 5 bases, 7 bases remained unmatched. The chain's CDR3 is CASSYQGVLETQYF. The CDR3 DNA follows: TGTGCCAGCAGCTACCAGGGGGTCTTGGAGACCCAGTACTTC.

Ten or more counts support this clonotype. The gene calls are TRBV2 and TRBJ2-5; D is perhaps TRBD2 (5 bases). This CDR3 region has 14 residues. Per the germline V gene, CDR1 is SNHLY and CDR2 is FYNNEI. V was trimmed by 3 bases and J by 3 bases, leaving 11 bases between them. The CDR3 loop is CASSDLAYKETQYF. In nucleotides, the CDR3 is TGTGCCAGCAGTGATTTAGCGTACAAAGAGACCCAGTACTTC.

This clonotype was observed at least ten times. The chain joins TRBV19 to TRBJ1-2; a weak D match, TRBD1 (6 bases). From germline, CDR1 is LNHDA and CDR2 SQIVND (reference sequence). V was pared by 0 bases and J by 0 bases, with 14 bases between. This CDR3 is 17 amino acids long. The CDR3 loop is CASSIDAGVRPNYGYTF. The CDR3 DNA reads as TGTGCCAGTAGTATAGATGCAGGGGTGAGGCCTAACTATGGCTACACCTTC.

The chain recombines TRBV12-3 or TRBV12-4 with TRBJ1-5; tentative D call: TRBD1 (5 bases). The CDR3 length is 14 residues. Trimming left V 4 bases short and J 6 bases short, with 13 bases between. The CDR3 loop reads CASSSVGEGQPQHF. The DNA of the CDR3 is TGTGCCAGCAGTTCTGTGGGGGAGGGTCAGCCCCAGCATTTT.

This clonotype has ten or more counts. The chain has TRBV12-3 or TRBV12-4 and TRBJ1-1; D is unclear. The length of the CDR3 is 14 residues. The V and J ends lost 6 bases and 4 bases respectively, with 15 bases between them. The CDR3 loop reads CASSLQWEGTEAFF. The CDR3 DNA reads TGTGCCAGCAGCCTACAATGGGAGGGCACTGAAGCTTTCTTT.

This clonotype was picked up many times. The chain is built from TRBV6-5 and TRBJ1-2; D possibly corresponds to TRBD1 (5 bases). Deletions cut 5 bases from V and 3 bases from J, with 19 bases between. The CDR3 sequence is 16 residues long. The germline V gene has CDR1 MNHEY and CDR2 SVGAGI. CDR3 sequence reads: CASSLTPMGTDYGYTF. The CDR3 nucleotides read TGTGCCAGCAGTCTTACCCCAATGGGGACGGACTATGGCTACACCTTC.

This clonotype was detected only a few times. The CDR3, as DNA: TGTGCCAGCAGCGTAGGCGGGCTAGCGGGGGCCCAAGAGACCCAGTACTTC. The encoded protein is CASSVGGLAGAQETQYF. This chain connects TRBV9 to TRBJ2-5; 10 bases align to TRBD2. Trimming at V came to 0 bases and at J to 1 base, leaving 6 bases not matched to a gene. The CDR3 is made up of 17 amino acids. Germline CDR1 reads SGDLS; CDR2 reads YYNGEE.

This clonotype was seen repeatedly, ten times or more. V usage is TRBV18 and J usage is TRBJ1-6; D is unclear. Germline V CDR1 and CDR2: KGHSH, LQKENI. The CDR3 contains 15 residues. With 6 bases removed from V and 5 bases from J, the gap between germline ends came to 14 bases. The CDR3 region is CASSPSRQDNSPLHF. The CDR3 DNA reads TGTGCCAGCTCCCCCTCGAGGCAAGATAATTCACCCCTCCACTTT.

This clonotype occurred many times. The chain couples TRBV24-1 to TRBJ2-7; 7 bases match TRBD1. This CDR3 is built from 14 residues. Germline assignment: CDR1 KGHDR and CDR2 SFDVKD. Trimming at V came to 6 bases and at J to 2 bases, leaving 6 bases not matched to a gene. This chain's CDR3 is CATSPRGSPYEQYF. CDR3 nucleotides: TGTGCCACCAGTCCCAGGGGGAGTCCCTACGAGCAGTACTTC.

This clonotype was counted ten times or more. The chain couples TRBV2 to TRBJ2-6, with 7 nucleotides matching TRBD1. Trimming removed 6 bases from V and 2 bases from J; junction bases left unmatched: 4. This CDR3 is 15 amino acids long. From germline, CDR1 is SNHLY and CDR2 FYNNEI. CDR3 protein: CASSADRAGANVLTF. CDR3 in DNA: TGTGCCAGCAGCGCTGACAGGGCTGGGGCCAACGTCCTGACTTTC.

This clonotype was observed a handful of times. This chain uses TRBV2 with TRBJ1-5; 7 bases fit TRBD1. V lost 0 bases to trimming and J lost 1 base; unmatched junction nucleotides: 6. CDR1 SNHLY and CDR2 FYNNEI come from the germline V gene. This CDR3 has 17 residues. CDR3 residues: CASSEARQGMSNQPQHF. DNA for the CDR3: TGTGCCAGCAGTGAAGCCAGACAGGGAATGAGCAATCAGCCCCAGCATTTT.

This sequence joins TRBV12-3 or TRBV12-4 and TRBJ1-5; 7 bases line up with TRBD1. The CDR3 is 17 residues long. V dropped 4 bases and J dropped 2; count of bases not matched to a gene: 11. CDR3 amino acids: CASSSTGLGYGNQPQHF. CDR3 coding DNA: TGTGCCAGCAGTTCGACAGGGTTAGGATATGGCAATCAGCCCCAGCATTTT.